The 5 T cell receptor beta chains in this list originate from one sample, sequenced in a study of regulatory and conventional T cells in RAG deficiency. Blood CD4+ CD25-low CD127-high conventional T cells supplied the genomic DNA template. Here immunoSEQ multiplex PCR was the method, and the copy in TCRdb shows in-frame clones only, minus some. The profile shows about 30,000 clones, roughly 96% of them singletons. The same sample was also studied in work on regulatory T cells. This second study says: The primer mix had 52 TRBV and 13 TRBJ primers.

The sample comprised CD25- CD4+ T cells sorted from blood. The receptors derive from a human donor in good health.

DNA of the CDR3: TGCGCCAGCAGTGCCCGGCGGGGGGGATCCGAGACCCAGTACTTC. Translation: CASSARRGGSETQYF. The rearrangement links TRBV10-1 to TRBJ2-5, with 9 bases lining up with TRBD2. CDR3 size: 15 residues. J gave up 5 bases and V 4 bases, and 8 bases lay outside the gene matches. The germline V gene has CDR1 WNHNN and CDR2 SYGVQD (reference sequence).

CDR3 protein: CASSSAGGSYNEQFF. The CDR3 nucleotides are TGTGCCAGCAGTAGCGCGGGGGGCTCTTACAATGAGCAGTTCTTC. V usage is TRBV6-5 and J usage is TRBJ2-1, with 8 bases fitting TRBD2. This CDR3 is built from 15 residues. Trimming cost V 5 bases and J 4 bases; bases outside gene matches: 7. Germline loops: CDR1 MNHEY, CDR2 SVGAGI.

The chain recombines TRBV10-1 with TRBJ2-5, with TRBD2 matching over 10 bases. Matching the DNA end better, TRBJ2-7 makes the J call doubtful. Germline assignment: CDR1 WNHNN and CDR2 SYGVQD (reference sequence). The CDR3 runs 15 residues. The DNA of the CDR3 is TGCGCCAGCAGTGGGACTAGCGGAAGCTCCTACGAGCAGTACTTC. This encodes CASSGTSGSSYEQYF.

The chain employs TRBV4-3 and TRBJ1-1; D possibly corresponds to TRBD1 (6 bases). Germline values: CDR1 LGHNA, CDR2 YSLEER. The CDR3 has 14 amino acids. V was clipped by 4 bases and J by 1 base, with 10 bases between them. As DNA, the CDR3 is TGCGCCAGCAGCCCCCAGACAGGGAACACTGAAGCTTTCTTT. Protein product: CASSPQTGNTEAFF.

This chain links TRBV10-2 with TRBJ2-2, with 8 bases identical to TRBD2. CDR3 size: 15 residues. Trimming took 4 bases from V and 6 from J; bases not matched to a gene: 7. Germline CDR1 is WSHSY and CDR2 is SAAADI. The DNA for the CDR3 is TGCGCCAGCAGTGCAACCGGGACTAGTCCCGGGGAGCTGTTTTTT. Translated, it gives CASSATGTSPGELFF.